The entry below describes one T cell receptor beta chain. What it binds is unknown. The data were taken from a study of early stage breast cancer tumors. Across the whole study: Approximately 10-fold was the mean read coverage per sample.

This CDR3 has 15 amino acids. V lost 4 bases to trimming and J lost 2 bases, with 14 bases between them. Germline V gives CDR1 SNHLY, CDR2 FYNNEI. Study results and caveats: Unsorted bulk genomic DNA sequencing lacked pairing and functional marker data.

Sequenced by immunoSEQ multiplex PCR; TCRdb stores in-frame clones only, minus some. The table records approximately 30,000 clones, roughly three fifths of them present only once. The receptor's source is a person between 50 and 60 years old with breast cancer. This rearrangement joins TRBV2 to TRBJ1-1; D perhaps matches TRBD1 (6 bases). The specimen sequenced was breast tumor tissue. As DNA, the CDR3 is TGTGCCAGCAGTGCCCAGCAGGGGAGAAACACTGAAGCTTTCTTT. Translating it yields CASSAQQGRNTEAFF.